This T cell receptor beta chain appears in the sequencing data of a study of blood T cells in healthy people across ages. Study findings and constraints: Observed TCR beta diversity per million T cells went down as age went up. This fall followed a roughly linear course with age.

Comment on this clonotype: Its specificity is unknown.

From germline, CDR1 is LGHDT and CDR2 YNNKEL (reference sequence). Losses at the gene ends were 0 bases for V and 6 bases for J; bases not matched to a gene: 4. This CDR3 contains 17 residues. Primers used in a second PCR of about 7 to 12 cycles were a sample-barcoded 5' primer and a J-beta primer mix. All cDNA molecules were each tagged by a template-switch adaptor with 12 random nucleotides. TCRdb reanalysed the 5' RACE reads using MiXCR and keeps one entry per CDR3 protein. In the table there are 700,000 to 950,000 distinct CDR3 sequences, roughly 44% of which are singletons. V gene TRBV3-1 combines with J gene TRBJ2-3; TRBD2 aligns across 15 bases. Sequenced material: blood. This sequence was found in a woman aged 60 to 75 in good health. The CDR3 spells CASSQDWTSGREDTQYF. As DNA, the CDR3 is TGTGCCAGCAGCCAAGATTGGACTAGCGGGAGGGAGGATACGCAGTATTTT.